The 9 T cell receptor beta chains reported below all come from one sample, sequenced in a study of blood T cell repertoires in COVID-19. TCRdb keeps only in-frame clones here, not all; method: immunoSEQ multiplex PCR. Among 330,000 or so clones, around 87% were seen once, and the ten largest hold approximately 1.9%. The sample consisted of PBMCs or T cells enriched from blood (not recorded which). Receptor source: a man aged 40-50 years in a cohort exposed to, infected with or recovered from COVID-19 (not recorded which).

The chain is built from TRBV19 and TRBJ2-1; D perhaps matches TRBD2 (6 bases). This CDR3 comprises 14 residues. V lost 5 bases to trimming and J lost 4 bases, with 12 bases between them. Per the germline V gene, CDR1 is LNHDA and CDR2 is SQIVND (reference sequence). The CDR3 protein is CASSAGREYNEQFF. CDR3 bases: TGTGCCAGTAGTGCGGGACGTGAGTACAATGAGCAGTTCTTC.

The V and J genes are TRBV6-5 and TRBJ2-7; 7 bases are a match to TRBD2. V lost 7 bases, J lost 6 bases, and 12 bases stayed unmatched. The CDR3 spans 14 residues. CDR1 is MNHEY, CDR2 SVGAGI, per germline. The CDR3 DNA follows: TGTGCCAGCACCCCGGGGAGGGGAGTGGGCGAGCAGTACTTC. Translated: CASTPGRGVGEQYF.

The sample holds one count of this clone. This chain links TRBV18 with TRBJ2-5; 8 bases align to TRBD2. V lost 5 bases, J lost 4 bases, and 3 bases stayed unmatched. The length of the CDR3 is 13 residues. CDR1 is KGHSH, CDR2 LQKENI, per germline. The CDR3 reads CASSWREAETQYF. The CDR3 DNA reads as TGTGCCAGCTCATGGCGGGAGGCAGAGACCCAGTACTTC. Full variable domain (remainder filled in from reference TRBV18 and TRBJ2-5): NAGVMQNPRHLVRRRGQEARLRCSPMKGHSHVYWYRQLPEEGLKFMVYLQKENIIDESGMPKERFSAEFPKEGPSILRIQQVVRGDSAAYFCASSWREAETQYFGPGTRLLVL.

The chain links TRBV7-3 to TRBJ2-1; D perhaps matches TRBD1 (5 bases). Per germline, CDR1 SGHTA and CDR2 FQGTGA. With 6 bases removed from V and 2 bases from J, the gap between germline ends came to 14 bases. The CDR3 has 15 amino acids. The CDR3 region is CASSLDQGPYNEQFF. CDR3 coding DNA: TGTGCCAGCAGTTTAGACCAGGGCCCCTACAATGAGCAGTTCTTC. The full variable domain, its missing parts supplied by reference TRBV7-3 and TRBJ2-1, is GAGVSQTPSNKVTEKGKYVELRCDPISGHTALYWYRQSLGQGPEFLIYFQGTGAADDSGLPNDRFFAVRPEGSVSTLKIQRTERGDSAVYLCASSLDQGPYNEQFFGPGTRLTVL.

This clone was found a few times. The chain recombines TRBV9 with TRBJ2-2, with a possible D match to TRBD1 (6 bases). The CDR3 runs to 15 residues. Germline CDR1 and CDR2: SGDLS and YYNGEE. Between the trimmed V and J ends, which lost 2 bases and 5 bases, there was a span of 13 bases. This CDR3 reads CASSVAQGGTGELFF. In DNA form, the CDR3 reads TGTGCCAGCAGCGTGGCACAGGGCGGAACCGGGGAGCTGTTTTTT.

V usage is TRBV7-6 and J usage is TRBJ1-1, with D unclear. Germline V CDR1 and CDR2: SGHVS, FNYEAQ. The length of the CDR3 is 14 residues. The germline V and J ends were trimmed by 4 bases and 0 bases, with 9 bases remaining between them. CDR3 sequence: CASSSTVLNTEAFF. As DNA, the CDR3 is TGTGCCAGCAGCTCCACGGTCCTGAACACTGAAGCTTTCTTT.

The chain joins TRBV9 to TRBJ1-2; TRBD1 matches 7 bases. V lost 5 bases, J lost 1 base, and 2 bases stayed unmatched. Germline-derived CDR1 and CDR2 are SGDLS and YYNGEE. CDR3 length equals 13 residues. CDR3 bases: TGTGCCAGCAGTGACAGGGATAACTATGGCTACACCTTC. Residues: CASSDRDNYGYTF.

This chain joins TRBV5-8 and TRBJ2-1, with D possibly being TRBD2 (5 bases). Germline V gives CDR1 SGHTS, CDR2 YDEGEE. The CDR3 runs to 12 residues. Deletions cut 2 bases from V and 10 bases from J, with 10 bases between. CDR3 residues: CASSFGRVEQFF. The CDR3 DNA reads as TGTGCCAGCAGCTTCGGGCGGGTGGAGCAGTTCTTC. The variable domain in full, completed from reference TRBV5-8 and TRBJ2-1, reads EAGVTQSPTHLIKTRGQQATLRCSPISGHTSVYWYQQALGLGLQFLLWYDEGEERNRGNFPPRFSGRQFPNYSSELNVNALELEDSALYLCASSFGRVEQFFGPGTRLTVL.

The chain has TRBV7-2 and TRBJ2-1, with 8 bases fitting TRBD2. The germline V gene encodes CDR1 SGHTA and CDR2 FQGNSA. With V trimmed by 5 bases and J by 6 bases, 12 bases remained unmatched. The CDR3 consists of 16 residues. CDR3 region: CASSPTVGTSFNEQFF. The CDR3 region has the DNA TGTGCCAGCAGCCCGACGGTTGGGACTAGTTTCAATGAGCAGTTCTTC. Full variable domain (remainder filled in from reference TRBV7-2 and TRBJ2-1): GAGVSQSPSNKVTEKGKDVELRCDPISGHTALYWYRQSLGQGLEFLIYFQGNSAPDKSGLPSDRFSAERTGGSVSTLTIQRTQQEDSAVYLCASSPTVGTSFNEQFFGPGTRLTVL.